This T cell receptor (beta chain) was recovered during a study of tumor-infiltrating lymphocytes in localized non-small cell lung cancer. Study conclusions and caveats: Only some patients had TCR sequencing, depending on available tissue. Recurrence-free survival showed no association with tumor T-cell fraction.

The repertoire was sequenced with immunoSEQ multiplex PCR; TCRdb's copy has only in-frame clones and lacks some. This sample has 15,000 to 20,000 clones, with around 72% found just once. The CDR3 is 14 amino acids. Germline CDR1 reads SGHRS; CDR2 reads YFSETQ. In the case of this clone: Its antigen is not identified. A read error may account for a junction end that differs from germline.

The chain couples TRBV5-1 to TRBJ1-2, with 12 bases lining up with TRBD1. The source material was lung tumor tissue. The receptor was isolated from a human donor with non-small cell lung cancer. As DNA, the CDR3 is TGCGCCAGCAGTTTGGGACAGGGGGCGACCGGCTACACCTTC. Translation: CASSLGQGATGYTF.